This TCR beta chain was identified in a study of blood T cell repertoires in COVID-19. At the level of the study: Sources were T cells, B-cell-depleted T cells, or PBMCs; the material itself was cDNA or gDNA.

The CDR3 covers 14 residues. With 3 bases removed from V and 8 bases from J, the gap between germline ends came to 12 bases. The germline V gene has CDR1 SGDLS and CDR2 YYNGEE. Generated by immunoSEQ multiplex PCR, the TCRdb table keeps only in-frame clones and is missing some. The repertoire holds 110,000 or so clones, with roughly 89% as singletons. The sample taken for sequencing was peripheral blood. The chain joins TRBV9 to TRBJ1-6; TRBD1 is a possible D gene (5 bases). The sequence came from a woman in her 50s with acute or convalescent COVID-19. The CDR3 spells CASSGGGLDSPLHF. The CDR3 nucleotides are TGTGCCAGCAGCGGGGGGGGATTAGATTCACCCCTCCACTTT.